The sequence of this T cell receptor beta chain was determined in a study of T cells after posttransplantation cyclophosphamide. Findings and limits, study-wide: Recipient CMV seropositivity and CMV reactivation strongly tracked TRB clonality. Later blood repertoires were often dominated by clones from the donor CD8+ memory compartment.

As for this clone: Its antigen is currently unknown.

The protocol was immunoSEQ multiplex PCR, while the TCRdb copy is restricted to in-frame clones and leaves out a portion. This table holds about 15,000 clones, approximately 73% found once. The CDR3 is made up of 14 amino acids. With V trimmed by 6 bases and J by 5 bases, 5 bases remained unmatched. CDR1 is KGHSH, CDR2 LQKENI, per germline. This chain uses TRBV18 with TRBJ2-3, with 10 bases lining up with TRBD1. The sequence came from a man aged 50 or older. Sequencing was carried out using memory CD4+ T cells sorted from PBMCs. As DNA, the CDR3 is TGTGCCAGCTCCCAAGGGACAGGGGAAGATACGCAGTATTTT. Its protein product is CASSQGTGEDTQYF.